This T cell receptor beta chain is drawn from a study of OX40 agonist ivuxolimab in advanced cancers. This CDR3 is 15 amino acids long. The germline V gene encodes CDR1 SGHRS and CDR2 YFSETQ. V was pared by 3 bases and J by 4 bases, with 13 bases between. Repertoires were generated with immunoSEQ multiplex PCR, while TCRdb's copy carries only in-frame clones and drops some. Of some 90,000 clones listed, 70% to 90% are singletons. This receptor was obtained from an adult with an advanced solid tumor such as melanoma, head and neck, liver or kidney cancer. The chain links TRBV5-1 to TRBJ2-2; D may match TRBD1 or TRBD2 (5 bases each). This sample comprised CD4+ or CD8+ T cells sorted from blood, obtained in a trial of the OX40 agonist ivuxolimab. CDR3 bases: TGCGCCAGCAGCTGGGACGCTTCGCGCACCGGGGAGCTGTTTTTT. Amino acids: CASSWDASRTGELFF.